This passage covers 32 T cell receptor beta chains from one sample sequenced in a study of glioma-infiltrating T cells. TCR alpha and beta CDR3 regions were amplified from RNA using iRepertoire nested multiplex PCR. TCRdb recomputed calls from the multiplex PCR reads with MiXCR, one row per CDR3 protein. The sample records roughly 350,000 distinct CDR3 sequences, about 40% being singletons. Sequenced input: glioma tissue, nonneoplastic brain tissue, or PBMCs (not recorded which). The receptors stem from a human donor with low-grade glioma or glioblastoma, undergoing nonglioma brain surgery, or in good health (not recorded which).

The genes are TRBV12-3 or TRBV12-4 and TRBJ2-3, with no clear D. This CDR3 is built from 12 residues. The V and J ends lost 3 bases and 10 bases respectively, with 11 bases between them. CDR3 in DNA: TGTGCCAGCAGTTTGGTTCTAGAGGCGCAGTATTTT. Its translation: CASSLVLEAQYF.

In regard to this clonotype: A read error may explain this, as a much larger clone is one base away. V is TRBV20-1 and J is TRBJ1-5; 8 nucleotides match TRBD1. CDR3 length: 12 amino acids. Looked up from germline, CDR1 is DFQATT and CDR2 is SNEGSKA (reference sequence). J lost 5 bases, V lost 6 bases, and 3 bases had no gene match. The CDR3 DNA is TGCAGTGCAACGACAGGGGATCAGCCCCAGCATTTT. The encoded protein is CSATTGDQPQHF.

The chain's CDR3 is CASSPGQHTDTQYF. CDR3 DNA sequence: TGTGCCAGCAGCCCGGGACAACACACAGATACGCAGTATTTT. This chain joins TRBV2 and TRBJ2-3, with a tentative D call TRBD1 (6 bases). Between the trimmed V and J ends, which lost 6 bases and 2 bases, there was a span of 12 bases. Germline V gene sequence: CDR1 SNHLY, CDR2 FYNNEI. This CDR3 contains 14 residues. The whole variable domain, remainder taken from reference TRBV2 and TRBJ2-3, is EPEVTQTPSHQVTQMGQEVILRCVPISNHLYFYWYRQILGQKVEFLVSFYNNEISEKSEIFDDQFSVERPDGSNFTLKIRSTKLEDSAMYFCASSPGQHTDTQYFGPGTRLTVL.

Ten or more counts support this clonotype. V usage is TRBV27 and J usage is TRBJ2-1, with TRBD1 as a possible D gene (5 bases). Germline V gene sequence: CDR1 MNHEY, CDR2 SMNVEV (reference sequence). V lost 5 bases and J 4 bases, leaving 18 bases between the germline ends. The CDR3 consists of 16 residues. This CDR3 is CASSRGFRVGYNEQFF. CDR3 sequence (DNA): TGTGCCAGCAGTAGAGGATTCAGGGTAGGGTACAATGAGCAGTTCTTC.

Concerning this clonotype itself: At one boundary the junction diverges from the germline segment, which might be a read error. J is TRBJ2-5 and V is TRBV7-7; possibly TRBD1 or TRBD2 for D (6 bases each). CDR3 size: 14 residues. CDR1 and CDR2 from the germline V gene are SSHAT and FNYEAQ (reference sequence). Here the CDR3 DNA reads TGTGCTAGCAGCCCGACGGGGGCCGAGGGGACCCAGTACTTC. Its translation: CASSPTGAEGTQYF.

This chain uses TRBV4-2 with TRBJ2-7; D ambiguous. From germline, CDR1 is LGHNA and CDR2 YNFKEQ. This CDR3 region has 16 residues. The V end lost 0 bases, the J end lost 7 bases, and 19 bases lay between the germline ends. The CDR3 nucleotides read TGTGCCAGCAGCCAAGAGGCACGCGTCTCCTACAATGAGCAGTACTTC. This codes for CASSQEARVSYNEQYF.

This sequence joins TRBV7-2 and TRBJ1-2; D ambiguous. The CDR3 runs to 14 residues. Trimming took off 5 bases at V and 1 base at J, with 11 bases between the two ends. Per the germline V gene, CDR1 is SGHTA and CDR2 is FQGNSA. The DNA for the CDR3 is TGTGCCAGCAGCCCGACGACTTTTAACTATGGCTACACCTTC. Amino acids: CASSPTTFNYGYTF.

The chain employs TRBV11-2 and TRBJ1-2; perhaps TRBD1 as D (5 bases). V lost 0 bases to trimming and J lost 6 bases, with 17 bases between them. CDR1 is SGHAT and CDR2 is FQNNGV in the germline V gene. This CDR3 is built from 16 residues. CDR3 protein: CASSLDPLGRVDGYTF. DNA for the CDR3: TGTGCCAGCAGCTTAGATCCCCTAGGCAGGGTGGATGGCTACACCTTC.

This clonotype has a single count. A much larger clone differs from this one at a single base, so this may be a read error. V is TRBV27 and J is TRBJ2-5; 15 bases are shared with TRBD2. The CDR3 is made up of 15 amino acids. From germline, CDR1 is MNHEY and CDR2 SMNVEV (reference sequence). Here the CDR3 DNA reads TGTGCCAGCGTGGGGACTAGCGGGAGGCAAGAGACCCGGTACTTC. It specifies CASVGTSGRQETRYF.

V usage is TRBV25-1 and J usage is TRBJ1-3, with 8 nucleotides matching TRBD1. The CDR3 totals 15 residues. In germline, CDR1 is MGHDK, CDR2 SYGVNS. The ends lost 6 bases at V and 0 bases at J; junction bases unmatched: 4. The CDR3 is CASRPDRGSGNTIYF. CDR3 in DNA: TGTGCCAGCAGACCCGACAGGGGCTCTGGAAACACCATATATTTT.

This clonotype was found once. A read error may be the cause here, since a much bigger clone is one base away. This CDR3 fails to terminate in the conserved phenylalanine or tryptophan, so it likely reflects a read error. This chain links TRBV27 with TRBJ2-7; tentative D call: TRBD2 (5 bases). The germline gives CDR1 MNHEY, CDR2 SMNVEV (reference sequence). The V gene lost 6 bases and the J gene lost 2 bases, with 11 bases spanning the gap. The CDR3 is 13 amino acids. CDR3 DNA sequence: TGTGCCAGCAGAACTAGGGCTACCTACGAGCAGTACCTC. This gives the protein CASRTRATYEQYL.

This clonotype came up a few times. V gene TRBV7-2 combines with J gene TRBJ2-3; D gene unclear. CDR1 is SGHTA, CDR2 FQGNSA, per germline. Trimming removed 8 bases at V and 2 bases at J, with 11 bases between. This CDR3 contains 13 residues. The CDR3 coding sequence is TGTGCCAGCCGTTCGGCTTACACAGATACGCAGTATTTT. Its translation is CASRSAYTDTQYF.

CDR3 in DNA: TGTGCCAGCAGTGGGCCCAAAAGGGACAGGGGGCTCCTGAGCTCCTACAATGAGCAGTTCTTC. It encodes CASSGPKRDRGLLSSYNEQFF. This rearrangement joins TRBV6-6 to TRBJ2-1, with 12 bases matching TRBD1. Germline-derived CDR1 and CDR2 are MNHNY and SVGAGI (reference sequence). J gave up 0 bases and V 5 bases, and 17 bases lay outside the gene matches. The CDR3 extends over 21 amino acids.

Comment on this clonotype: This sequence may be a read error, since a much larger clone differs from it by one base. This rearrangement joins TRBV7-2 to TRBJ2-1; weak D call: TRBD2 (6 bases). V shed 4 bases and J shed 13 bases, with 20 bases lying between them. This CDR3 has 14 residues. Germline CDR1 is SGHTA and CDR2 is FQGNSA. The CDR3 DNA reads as TGTGCCAGCAGCTCGACTAGGAGGCAAGAGACCCAGTTCTTC. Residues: CASSSTRRQETQFF.

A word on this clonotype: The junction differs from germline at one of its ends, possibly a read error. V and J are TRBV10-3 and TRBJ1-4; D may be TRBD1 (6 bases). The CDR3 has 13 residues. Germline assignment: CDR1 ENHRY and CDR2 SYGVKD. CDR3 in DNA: TGTGCCATCAGGGACAGTAGGAATGAAAAACTGCTTTTT. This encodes CAIRDSRNEKLLF.

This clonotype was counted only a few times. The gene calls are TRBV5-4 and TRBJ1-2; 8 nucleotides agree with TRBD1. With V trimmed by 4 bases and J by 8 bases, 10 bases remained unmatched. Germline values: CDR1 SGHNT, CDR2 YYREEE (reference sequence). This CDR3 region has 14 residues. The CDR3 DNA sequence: TGTGCCAGCAGCGACGGACAGGGTATTAGGGGCTACACCTTC. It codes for CASSDGQGIRGYTF.

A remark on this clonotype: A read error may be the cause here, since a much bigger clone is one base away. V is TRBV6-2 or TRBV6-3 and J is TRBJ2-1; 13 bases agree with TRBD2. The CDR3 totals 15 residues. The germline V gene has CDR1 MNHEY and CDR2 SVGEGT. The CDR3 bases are TGTGCCAGCAGGCCCGGGACTAGCGGGATCAATGAGCAGTCCTTC. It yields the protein CASRPGTSGINEQSF.

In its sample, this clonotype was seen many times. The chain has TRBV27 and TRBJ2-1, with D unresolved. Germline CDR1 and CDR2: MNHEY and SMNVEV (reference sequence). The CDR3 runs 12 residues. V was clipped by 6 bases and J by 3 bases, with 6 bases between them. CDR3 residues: CASSPDYNEQFF. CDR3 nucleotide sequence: TGTGCCAGCAGCCCCGACTACAATGAGCAGTTCTTC.

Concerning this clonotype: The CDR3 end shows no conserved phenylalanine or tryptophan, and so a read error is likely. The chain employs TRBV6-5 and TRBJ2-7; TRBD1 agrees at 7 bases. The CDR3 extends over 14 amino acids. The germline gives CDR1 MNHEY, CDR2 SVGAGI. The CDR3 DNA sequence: TGTGCCATCAGTTGGGGACAGAGCTCCTACGAGCAGTACCTC. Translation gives CAISWGQSSYEQYL.

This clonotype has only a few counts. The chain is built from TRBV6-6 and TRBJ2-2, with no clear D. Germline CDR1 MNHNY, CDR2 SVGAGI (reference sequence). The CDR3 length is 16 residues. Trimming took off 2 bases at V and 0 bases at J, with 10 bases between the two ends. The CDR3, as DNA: TGTGCCAGCAGTTACGAACGGACGGCGAACACCGGGGAGCTGTTTTTT. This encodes CASSYERTANTGELFF.

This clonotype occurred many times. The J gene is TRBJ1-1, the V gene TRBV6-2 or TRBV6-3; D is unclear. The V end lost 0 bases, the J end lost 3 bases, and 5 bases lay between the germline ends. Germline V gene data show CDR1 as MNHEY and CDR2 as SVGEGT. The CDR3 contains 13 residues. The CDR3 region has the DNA TGTGCCAGCAGTTACTCGGCAGACACTGAAGCTTTCTTT. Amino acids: CASSYSADTEAFF.

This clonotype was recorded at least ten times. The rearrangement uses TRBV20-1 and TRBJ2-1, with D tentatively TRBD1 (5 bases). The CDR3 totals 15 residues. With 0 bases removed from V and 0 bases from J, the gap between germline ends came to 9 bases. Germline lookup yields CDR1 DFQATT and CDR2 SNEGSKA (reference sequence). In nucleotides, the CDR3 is TGCAGTGCTAGAGATCCAGGGAACTCCTACAATGAGCAGTTCTTC. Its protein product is CSARDPGNSYNEQFF.

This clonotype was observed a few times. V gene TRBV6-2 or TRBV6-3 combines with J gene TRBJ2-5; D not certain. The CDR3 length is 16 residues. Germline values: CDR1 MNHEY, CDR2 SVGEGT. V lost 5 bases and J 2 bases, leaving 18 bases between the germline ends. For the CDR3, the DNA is TGTGCCAGCAGTCCCGTTATAGGACCAGCGCAAGAGACCCAGTACTTC. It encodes CASSPVIGPAQETQYF.

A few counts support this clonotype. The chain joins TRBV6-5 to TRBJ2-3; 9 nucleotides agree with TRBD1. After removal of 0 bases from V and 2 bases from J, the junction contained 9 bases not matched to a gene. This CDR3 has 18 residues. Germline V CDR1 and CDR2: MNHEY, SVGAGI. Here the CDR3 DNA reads TGTGCCAGCAGTTACTCGCTCCGGACAGGGGACTTCACAGATACGCAGTATTTT. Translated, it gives CASSYSLRTGDFTDTQYF.

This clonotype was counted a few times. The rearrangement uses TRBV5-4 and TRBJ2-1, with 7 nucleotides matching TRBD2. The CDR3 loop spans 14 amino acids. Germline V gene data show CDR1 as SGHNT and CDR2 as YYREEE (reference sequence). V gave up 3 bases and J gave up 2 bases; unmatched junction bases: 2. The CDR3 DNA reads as TGTGCCAGCAGCTCCGGGACTACCTACAATGAGCAGTTCTTC. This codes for CASSSGTTYNEQFF.

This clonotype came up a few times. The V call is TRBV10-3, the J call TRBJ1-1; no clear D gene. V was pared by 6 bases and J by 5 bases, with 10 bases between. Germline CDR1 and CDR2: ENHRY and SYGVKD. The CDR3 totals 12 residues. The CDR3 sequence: CAISKMGTEAFF. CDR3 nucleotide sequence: TGTGCCATCAGCAAAATGGGGACTGAAGCTTTCTTT.

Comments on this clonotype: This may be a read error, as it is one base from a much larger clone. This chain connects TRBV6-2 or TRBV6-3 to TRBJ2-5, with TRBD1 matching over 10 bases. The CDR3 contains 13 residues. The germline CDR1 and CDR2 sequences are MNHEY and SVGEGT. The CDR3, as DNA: TGTGCCAGCGGACAGGGGGTTGCAGAGAGCCAGTACTTC. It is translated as CASGQGVAESQYF.

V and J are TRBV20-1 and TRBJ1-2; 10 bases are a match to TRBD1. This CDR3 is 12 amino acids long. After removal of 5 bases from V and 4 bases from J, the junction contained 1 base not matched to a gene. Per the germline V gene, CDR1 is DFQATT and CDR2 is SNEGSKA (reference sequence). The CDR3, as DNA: TGCAGTGCTCGGGACAGGGGCTATGGCTACACCTTC. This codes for CSARDRGYGYTF.

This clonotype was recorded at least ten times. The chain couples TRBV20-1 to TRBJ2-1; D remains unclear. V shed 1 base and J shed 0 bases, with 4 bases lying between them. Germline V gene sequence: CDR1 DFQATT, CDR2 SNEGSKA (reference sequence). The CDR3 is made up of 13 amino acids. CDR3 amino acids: CSARGYSYNEQFF. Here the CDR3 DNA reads TGCAGTGCTAGAGGTTACTCCTACAATGAGCAGTTCTTC.

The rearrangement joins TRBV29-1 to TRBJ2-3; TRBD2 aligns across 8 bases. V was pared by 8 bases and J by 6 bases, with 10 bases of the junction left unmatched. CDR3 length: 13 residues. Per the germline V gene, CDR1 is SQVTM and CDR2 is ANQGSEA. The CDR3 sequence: CSQTSVRGDTQYF. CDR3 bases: TGCAGCCAGACTAGCGTGAGGGGGGATACGCAGTATTTT.

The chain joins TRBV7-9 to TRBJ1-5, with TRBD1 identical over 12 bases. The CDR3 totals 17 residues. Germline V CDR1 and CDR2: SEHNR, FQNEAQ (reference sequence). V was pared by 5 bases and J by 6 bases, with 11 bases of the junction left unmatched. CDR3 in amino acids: CASSLGTGGFGSQPQHF. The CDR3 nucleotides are TGTGCCAGCAGCCTTGGGACAGGGGGCTTCGGCAGTCAGCCCCAGCATTTT.

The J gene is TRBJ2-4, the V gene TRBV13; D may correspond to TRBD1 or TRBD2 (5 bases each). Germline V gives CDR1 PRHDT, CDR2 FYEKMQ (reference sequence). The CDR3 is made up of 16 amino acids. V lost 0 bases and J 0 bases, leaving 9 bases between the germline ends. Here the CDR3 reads CASSLGIGTAKNIQYF. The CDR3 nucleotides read TGTGCCAGCAGCTTAGGAATCGGGACAGCCAAAAACATTCAGTACTTC.